Detailed here is one T cell receptor beta chain. TCRdb called the RT-PCR reads again in MiXCR, with one record for every CDR3 protein. The sample consists of hundreds of thousands of distinct CDR3 sequences, approximately 14% of them appearing once. The germline CDR1 and CDR2 sequences are MNHNS and SASEGT. V dropped 8 bases and J dropped 1 base, with 12 bases sitting between them. The CDR3 loop spans 15 amino acids. The clonotype was recovered from a female donor in good health, serving as a healthy control. The V and J genes are TRBV6-1 and TRBJ2-6; no clear D gene. The sequenced material came from memory CD4+ T cells from blood. Here the CDR3 DNA reads TGTGCCAGCTCAGGTCTGGGTTCTGGGGCCAACGTCCTGACTTTC. Translating it yields CASSGLGSGANVLTF.